One sample yielded the 14 T cell receptor beta chains listed below, sequenced in a study of monozygotic twins with inflammatory bowel disease. TCRdb derives one entry per CDR3 protein from the 5' RACE reads, leaving out DNA. This table lists 140,000 to 150,000 distinct CDR3 sequences. Source material: blood. All receptors derive from a human donor with ulcerative colitis or Crohn's disease, or a healthy co-twin of an affected twin (not recorded which).

The CDR3 sequence is CASSYGQGRFYTF. This sequence joins TRBV6-5 and TRBJ1-2; TCRdb's D call, TRBD1, is unchecked because there is no DNA. The CDR3 extends over 13 amino acids. CDR1 MNHEY and CDR2 SVGAGI come from the germline V gene.

The V gene is TRBV20-1, the J gene TRBJ2-1; lacking DNA, the TRBD2 call made by TCRdb goes unchecked. There are 15 residues in the CDR3. Germline V gene lookup returns CDR1 DFQATT and CDR2 SNEGSKA (reference sequence). CDR3 protein: CSASLGLAGGNEQFF.

The chain has TRBV6-5 and TRBJ1-1; the D call of TRBD1 rests on TCRdb alone, since no DNA is present to check it. The CDR3 sequence is 16 residues long. CDR1 and CDR2 from the germline V gene are MNHEY and SVGAGI. The CDR3: CASSYSLGRGDTEAFF.

This rearrangement joins TRBV10-3 to TRBJ2-1. This CDR3 spans 12 amino acids. CDR1 and CDR2 from the germline V gene are ENHRY and SYGVKD. CDR3 residues: CAISDRSNEQFF.

The J gene is TRBJ1-5, the V gene TRBV20-1. Germline lookup yields CDR1 DFQATT and CDR2 SNEGSKA (reference sequence). This CDR3 is built from 12 residues. This CDR3 is CSASRLNQPQHF.

This sequence joins TRBV5-1 and TRBJ1-2; TCRdb reports TRBD1, a call that lacks DNA to check it against. CDR3 length: 14 residues. CDR1 SGHRS and CDR2 YFSETQ come from the germline V gene. CDR3 in amino acids: CASSLRGQGYGYTF.

The rearrangement links TRBV20-1 to TRBJ1-6. The CDR3 totals 15 residues. Germline CDR1 DFQATT, CDR2 SNEGSKA (reference sequence). The CDR3 sequence is CSARGGLLANSPLHF.

CDR3: CASSSYSLGNIQYF. The chain is built from TRBV12-3 or TRBV12-4 and TRBJ2-4; without DNA, the TCRdb call of TRBD1 cannot be checked. This CDR3 has 14 amino acids.

This rearrangement joins TRBV29-1 to TRBJ1-5. The V gene's germline CDR1 is SQVTM and CDR2 ANQGSEA. The CDR3 has 13 residues. The CDR3 spells CSVWSGSNQPQHF.

CDR3 region: CASSSLAGLGTGELFF. The chain combines TRBV7-3 with TRBJ2-2; TCRdb picks TRBD2, but there is no DNA to check that call. CDR1 is SGHTA, CDR2 FQGTGA, per germline. This CDR3 spans 16 amino acids.

This sequence joins TRBV5-1 and TRBJ1-2. The CDR3 length is 15 residues. CDR1 and CDR2 (germline): SGHRS, YFSETQ. The CDR3 is CASSLSRSRVDGYTF.

V gene TRBV3-1 combines with J gene TRBJ2-1; lacking DNA, the TRBD2 call made by TCRdb goes unchecked. Germline lookup yields CDR1 LGHDT and CDR2 YNNKEL (reference sequence). This CDR3 contains 14 residues. CDR3 loop: CASRGLAGAHEQFF.

The chain joins TRBV30 to TRBJ2-5. CDR3 length equals 13 residues. Germline assignment: CDR1 GTSNPN and CDR2 SVGIG (reference sequence). CDR3 in amino acids: CAWSYAEEETQYF. Filled out from reference TRBV30 and TRBJ2-5, the complete variable domain reads SQTIHQWPATLVQPVGSPLSLECTVEGTSNPNLYWYRQAAGRGLQLLFYSVGIGQISSEVPQNLSASRPQDRQFILSSKKLLLSDSGFYLCAWSYAEEETQYFGPGTRLLVL.

V is TRBV6-2 or TRBV6-3 and J is TRBJ1-1; TCRdb picks TRBD1, but there is no DNA to check that call. CDR1 and CDR2 (germline): MNHEY, SVGEGT. This CDR3 spans 14 amino acids. The CDR3 reads CASSYAQANTEAFF.